This passage covers 6 T cell receptor beta chains from one sample sequenced in a study of CD8 T cells in Susac syndrome. Reverse transcription of roughly 0.5 to 1 ug RNA was carried out with random hexamers. Each CDR3 protein is one row after TCRdb ran MiXCR on the immunoSEQ multiplex PCR reads. The profile shows roughly 100,000 distinct CDR3 sequences, approximately 93% of them singletons. Sequencing used CD8+ T cells from PBMCs. All receptors come from a human donor with Susac syndrome.

V usage is TRBV9 and J usage is TRBJ2-7, with 8 bases aligning to TRBD1. The CDR3 sequence is 15 residues long. Germline V gene sequence: CDR1 SGDLS, CDR2 YYNGEE. V was pared by 4 bases and J by 0 bases, with 6 bases of the junction left unmatched. The chain's CDR3 is CASSTGTGVSYEQYF. The CDR3 DNA reads TGTGCCAGCAGCACCGGGACAGGCGTCTCCTACGAGCAGTACTTC.

The rearrangement joins TRBV10-3 to TRBJ2-3; D is perhaps TRBD2 (6 bases). Germline V gives CDR1 ENHRY, CDR2 SYGVKD. The CDR3 covers 13 residues. V lost 10 bases to trimming and J lost 4 bases, with 15 bases between them. CDR3 DNA: TGTGCCACTGTTTCGGGACTTTCAGATACGCAGTATTTT. Protein: CATVSGLSDTQYF.

This clonotype was seen once. V and J are TRBV10-3 and TRBJ1-6; maybe TRBD1 (5 bases). Per germline, CDR1 ENHRY and CDR2 SYGVKD. V dropped 0 bases and J dropped 6 bases, with 12 bases sitting between them. This CDR3 spans 16 amino acids. The CDR3 spells CAISESLTGFNSPLHF. The DNA for the CDR3 is TGTGCCATCAGTGAGTCGCTTACAGGCTTTAATTCACCCCTCCACTTT.

The chain uses TRBV27 and TRBJ1-5, with D maybe TRBD1 (6 bases). Germline assignment: CDR1 MNHEY and CDR2 SMNVEV (reference sequence). Trimming took off 4 bases at V and 4 bases at J, with 14 bases between the two ends. The CDR3 runs 15 residues. The CDR3 DNA is TGTGCCAGCAGTTCGATAGGACAGTCGAATCAGCCCCAGCATTTT. Protein product: CASSSIGQSNQPQHF.

The chain couples TRBV25-1 to TRBJ2-7; tentatively, D is TRBD2 (5 bases). Germline V CDR1 and CDR2: MGHDK, SYGVNS. Trimming pared 5 bases from V and 2 bases from J, leaving 10 bases between. The CDR3 runs 13 residues. CDR3 in DNA: TGTGCCAGCAGTCAATCCGGGACCTACGAGCAGTACTTC. As protein: CASSQSGTYEQYF.

The CDR3 DNA follows: TGTGCCAGCAGCCAAGGACGGCTAGCCTACGAGCAGTACTTC. Its protein product is CASSQGRLAYEQYF. The genes are TRBV14 and TRBJ2-7, with D uncertain. Trimming removed 1 base at V and 2 bases at J, with 9 bases between. CDR3 length: 14 amino acids. Per germline, CDR1 SGHDN and CDR2 FVKESK. Looking up the rest from reference TRBV14 and TRBJ2-7 gives the full variable domain: EAGVTQFPSHSVIEKGQTVTLRCDPISGHDNLYWYRRVMGKEIKFLLHFVKESKQDESGMPNNRFLAERTGGTYSTLKVQPAELEDSGVYFCASSQGRLAYEQYFGPGTRLTVT.